This TCR beta chain was sequenced for a study of T-cell memory formation after mild COVID-19 (dated by TCRdb to about 2021). Background on the whole study: TCR sequence clusters from the two donors were found to be largely donor specific. The cohort was made up of two young adult volunteers, one female and one male, who were previously healthy. In a couple of donors, T-cell clones that expanded and contracted after mild COVID-19 were tracked by sequencing TCRalpha and TCRbeta repertoires over time.

Sequencing instrument: Illumina NovaSeq 6000. TCRalpha and TCRbeta cDNA libraries were built by 5'RACE with constant-segment primers, adding sample barcodes and unique molecular identifiers. Trizol reagent was used to extract RNA from every sample. The libraries were amplified in two PCR steps, and the second step added a second sample barcode and Illumina TruSeq adapters. Sequencing of libraries was performed on an Illumina NovaSeq with 2 x 150 bp paired-end reads. On the authors' methods: Demultiplexing of reads and collapsing into UMI-guided consensus sequences were performed with migec v1.2.7. Using mixcr v2.1.11, UMI consensuses were aligned to TRA and TRB V and J templates and then assembled into clonotypes. A clonotype was counted as expanded or contracted only if both edgeR and NoisET called the change significant, with noise models trained on biological replicates. For edgeR calls, a false discovery rate-adjusted p below 0.01 and a log2 fold-change threshold of 1 were applied. As an exploratory analysis of dynamics, PCA with hierarchical clustering was applied to max-normalized trajectories of the 1000 most abundant clonotypes. Separately sequenced CD4+ and CD8+ repertoires were used to assign the CD4 or CD8 phenotype of responding clones. TCRdb reworked the public reads: Q25 trimming with fastp, MiXCR clone assembly, productive beta chains retained. Entries are consolidated by CDR3 protein sequence, retaining the most common genes and DNA. These V and J calls derive from TCRdb rather than the authors' analysis. The sample has about 180,000 distinct CDR3 sequences on record, approximately 17% of them singletons. Together, the top ten hold under 4.5% of the sample.

The CDR3 measures 14 amino acids from cysteine to phenylalanine. Only the CDR3 portion is preserved as DNA: 42 bases, with reading frame beginning at the first base. CDR1 and CDR2 are read off the germline V gene (reference sequence) as SGHAT and FQDESV. Germline trimming: 2 bases from V, 2 bases from J; junction bases outside gene matches: 0. Ficoll-Paque density gradient centrifugation was the method used to isolate PBMCs. This clonotype has at least ten counts. Which antigen it targets is not known. The sample holds no much larger clone one base away, and base qualities are not on file. General study outcomes and caveats: Contracting CD4+ clones were located mainly in the CM and EM memory subsets, whereas CD8+ clones were found to be enriched in EMRA. Whether the second-wave clones peaking on day 37 were SARS-CoV-2 specific was not confirmed. Some responding clones were detected in pre-infection memory, suggesting pre-existing cross-reactive memory T cells joined the SARS-CoV-2 response. Only two mild cases were covered by the study, and larger cohorts that include severe cases with pre-infection samples were considered necessary. Balanced CD4/CD8 phenotypes were observed for clones contracting from day 15 to 85, whereas a bias towards CD4+ was observed for a second wave of clones expanding from day 15 to 37.

This clonotype was sampled from a man between 18 and 35 years old who had mild COVID-19 (a few samples of this study predate the infection). The sample titles of this study are shuffled in the database, so cell type and time point are left out; the donor was told from shared clones. Rearrangement joined TRBV11-1 to TRBJ2-3; 8 bases in the middle match TRBD1. Sequenced sample: PBMCs or a T cell subset sorted from them (not recorded which). The CDR3 protein: CASSLQGATDTQYF. In nucleotides, the sequence is TGTGCCAGCAGCTTACAGGGGGCCACAGATACGCAGTATTTT.